One and the same sample provided the 16 T cell receptor beta chains below, sequenced in a study of Graves' ophthalmopathy and Graves' hyperthyroidism. Scientists amplified the TCR beta CDR3 regions from RNA transcripts. HTBI-primed first-round RT-PCR preceded second-round multiplex PCR. From the multiplex PCR reads, TCRdb called clonotypes with MiXCR, one entry per CDR3 protein. The table lists roughly 1.1 million distinct CDR3 sequences, 35% to 45% of them singletons, with 11% in the top ten. The sample consisted of peripheral blood or thyroid tissue (not recorded which). These receptors were obtained from an adult man with Graves' hyperthyroidism.

Comment on this clonotype: This may come from a read error, since a much larger clone is one base off. Since the CDR3 does not end with the conserved phenylalanine or tryptophan, this likely comes from a read error. The chain joins TRBV20-1 to TRBJ1-5; 10 positions agree with TRBD1. After removal of 3 bases from V and 3 bases from J, the junction contained 5 bases not matched to a gene. Germline lookup yields CDR1 DFQATT and CDR2 SNEGSKA (reference sequence). CDR3 length: 15 residues. The CDR3: CSASGQGVVNQPQHY. CDR3 nucleotide sequence: TGCAGTGCTAGTGGACAGGGGGTGGTCAATCAGCCCCAGCATTAT.

Many counts were recorded for this clonotype. The chain has TRBV24-1 and TRBJ2-2; 10 bases are a match to TRBD2. Unmatched junction bases numbered 6, after V lost 8 bases and J lost 7 bases. The CDR3 contains 14 residues. The germline V gene has CDR1 KGHDR and CDR2 SFDVKD. Here the CDR3 reads CATTSGGDDGELFF. CDR3 DNA sequence: TGTGCCACCACTAGCGGGGGTGATGACGGGGAGCTGTTTTTT.

The genes are TRBV7-3 and TRBJ2-5; 10 nucleotides line up with TRBD2. The CDR3 is 19 amino acids. V gave up 0 bases and J gave up 2 bases; unmatched junction bases: 12. Germline V gene sequence: CDR1 SGHTA, CDR2 FQGTGA. CDR3 sequence (DNA): TGTGCCAGCAGCTTAACGGAGGAGGAACTAGCGGGACCGCAAGAGACCCAGTACTTC. As protein: CASSLTEEELAGPQETQYF.

This clonotype was seen repeatedly, ten times or more. The CDR3 DNA follows: TGTGCCATCGGGGACTTTAACTATGGCTACACCTTC. Encoded protein: CAIGDFNYGYTF. The chain joins TRBV10-3 to TRBJ1-2; possibly TRBD1 for D (5 bases). Germline V gene sequence: CDR1 ENHRY, CDR2 SYGVKD. V gave up 8 bases and J gave up 1 base, with 8 bases separating them. The CDR3 spans 12 residues.

This chain links TRBV7-9 with TRBJ2-2, with D unclear. With 1 base removed from V and 0 bases from J, the gap between germline ends came to 9 bases. The CDR3 is made up of 16 amino acids. Germline V gene sequence: CDR1 SEHNR, CDR2 FQNEAQ (reference sequence). The CDR3 DNA reads as TGTGCCAGCAGCTTAGGTCGGAACCCGAACACCGGGGAGCTGTTTTTT. Translation gives CASSLGRNPNTGELFF.

The chain employs TRBV15 and TRBJ2-6; 10 nucleotides match TRBD1. The CDR3 has 17 residues. CDR1 and CDR2 from the germline V gene are LNHNV and YYDKDF (reference sequence). The ends lost 1 base at V and 0 bases at J; junction bases unmatched: 0. CDR3 protein: CATSRGTGGSGANVLTF. The CDR3 DNA sequence: TGTGCCACCAGCAGAGGGACAGGGGGCTCTGGGGCCAACGTCCTGACTTTC.

This clonotype was seen many times. The gene calls are TRBV12-3 or TRBV12-4 and TRBJ1-5; no firm D call. V was shortened by 4 bases and J by 6 bases, with 7 bases between the two germline ends. The length of the CDR3 is 12 residues. The CDR3 is CASSSRAQPQHF. The CDR3 DNA sequence: TGTGCCAGCAGTTCAAGGGCTCAGCCCCAGCATTTT.

This clonotype was picked up a small number of times. V gene TRBV7-8 combines with J gene TRBJ2-7; 7 nucleotides line up with TRBD2. This CDR3 has 14 amino acids. The junction had 7 bases not matched to a gene; V was cut back by 8 bases and J by 0 bases. The germline V gene encodes CDR1 SGHVS and CDR2 FQNEAQ. DNA for the CDR3: TGTGCCAGCGCGCTAGCGGCCCACTCCTACGAGCAGTACTTC. It is translated as CASALAAHSYEQYF.

This clonotype was recorded many times. J is TRBJ2-7 and V is TRBV7-9; a weak D match, TRBD2 (6 bases). With 6 bases removed from V and 1 base from J, the gap between germline ends came to 16 bases. Germline CDR1 reads SEHNR; CDR2 reads FQNEAQ (reference sequence). There are 15 residues in the CDR3. The CDR3, as DNA: TGTGCCAGCAGTCCTACCGGGACTCCATCCTACGAGCAGTACTTC. This codes for CASSPTGTPSYEQYF.

The V call is TRBV10-3, the J call TRBJ2-7; weak D call: TRBD1 (6 bases). This CDR3 is built from 13 residues. The V end lost 10 bases, the J end lost 0 bases, and 13 bases lay between the germline ends. Germline V gene sequence: CDR1 ENHRY, CDR2 SYGVKD. The CDR3 spells CASQGTGSYEQYF. The CDR3 DNA is TGTGCCAGCCAGGGGACGGGCTCCTACGAGCAGTACTTC.

This clonotype came up once. This chain uses TRBV10-3 with TRBJ2-7; the match to TRBD1 covers 12 bases. The ends lost 5 bases at V and 6 bases at J; junction bases unmatched: 2. This CDR3 spans 13 amino acids. CDR1 ENHRY and CDR2 SYGVKD come from the germline V gene. The CDR3 bases are TGTGCCATCAGTTCGGGACAGGGGGCCGAGCAGTACTTC. Translating gives CAISSGQGAEQYF.

This chain joins TRBV29-1 and TRBJ1-4, with D maybe TRBD1 (5 bases). In germline, CDR1 is SQVTM, CDR2 ANQGSEA. The V gene lost 6 bases and the J gene lost 8 bases, with 19 bases spanning the gap. The length of the CDR3 is 14 residues. The CDR3 DNA follows: TGCAGCGTACGGGACCTCTCACTGGAAGAAAAACTGTTTTTT. As protein: CSVRDLSLEEKLFF.

The chain employs TRBV20-1 and TRBJ1-6; 7 bases are a match to TRBD1. The germline gives CDR1 DFQATT, CDR2 SNEGSKA (reference sequence). Trimming cost V 3 bases and J 7 bases; bases outside gene matches: 9. CDR3 length: 15 amino acids. CDR3 nucleotides: TGCAGTGCTAGTTCCCGGACAGGAGAAAATTCACCCCTCCACTTT. Residues: CSASSRTGENSPLHF.

This clonotype was recorded only once. A much more abundant neighbour one base away suggests this may be a read error. The V gene is TRBV7-2, the J gene TRBJ1-6, with D maybe TRBD1 (6 bases). Trimming took off 7 bases at V and 5 bases at J, with 12 bases between the two ends. Germline V CDR1 and CDR2: SGHTA, FQGNSA. The CDR3 is 14 residues long. This chain's CDR3 is CASNPAGDNSPLHF. CDR3 bases: TGTGCCAGCAACCCGGCAGGGGATAATTCACCCCTCCACTTT.

This sequence joins TRBV7-8 and TRBJ1-5, with D possibly matching TRBD1 (5 bases). V lost 5 bases, J lost 9 bases, and 17 bases lay in between. The length of the CDR3 is 14 residues. From germline, CDR1 is SGHVS and CDR2 FQNEAQ. The CDR3 bases are TGTGCCAGCAGCCCGGGACGGCGGAGGTCGCCCCAGCATTTT. Translating it yields CASSPGRRRSPQHF.

The chain uses TRBV24-1 and TRBJ1-5; D gene ambiguous. The CDR3 consists of 12 residues. Germline-derived CDR1 and CDR2 are KGHDR and SFDVKD. The CDR3 nucleotides are TGTGCTAGAGTCCAGCTTGGTCAGCCCCAGCATTTT. Residues: CARVQLGQPQHF.